Each of the 31 T cell receptor beta chains below was sequenced from the same sample in a study of PD-L1 blockade in urothelial cancer. TCRdb keeps only in-frame clones here, not all; method: immunoSEQ multiplex PCR. The repertoire holds about 45,000 clones, approximately 83% seen once, with about 16% in the top ten. Described time point: peripheral blood 6 weeks after treatment start. Source: PBMCs, taken around atezolizumab (anti-PD-L1) treatment. These TCRs come from a man aged 55 to 69 with urothelial cancer.

This chain uses TRBV5-1 with TRBJ1-1; D possibly corresponds to TRBD1 (5 bases). Trimming cost V 2 bases and J 7 bases, with 18 bases left between them. The CDR3 runs to 15 residues. The germline V gene has CDR1 SGHRS and CDR2 YFSETQ. The CDR3 here is CASSFRQNSVGEAFF. The CDR3 DNA sequence: TGCGCCAGCAGCTTTCGACAGAACTCAGTGGGTGAAGCTTTCTTT.

This chain uses TRBV27 with TRBJ2-7; 10 nucleotides line up with TRBD1. Looked up from germline, CDR1 is MNHEY and CDR2 is SMNVEV (reference sequence). V gave up 6 bases and J gave up 6 bases; unmatched junction bases: 2. The CDR3 runs to 12 residues. CDR3 residues: CASRGTGVEQYF. In DNA form, the CDR3 reads TGTGCCAGCAGGGGGACAGGGGTCGAGCAGTACTTC.

There are a few counts of this clone. The rearrangement links TRBV19 to TRBJ2-5; D may be TRBD2 (5 bases). The length of the CDR3 is 15 residues. CDR1 is LNHDA, CDR2 SQIVND, per germline (reference sequence). The germline V and J ends were trimmed by 5 bases and 5 bases, with 18 bases remaining between them. CDR3 DNA sequence: TGTGCCAGTAGTGGACGTGTAGAGGGAAGCGAGACCCAGTACTTC. It is translated as CASSGRVEGSETQYF.

The chain uses TRBV7-2 and TRBJ2-2; 10 bases are shared with TRBD2. The CDR3 sequence is 16 residues long. Germline V gene data show CDR1 as SGHTA and CDR2 as FQGNSA. V lost 7 bases to trimming and J lost 6 bases; unmatched junction nucleotides: 11. CDR3 in amino acids: CASTSASGGIPGELFF. CDR3 coding DNA: TGTGCCAGCACCTCAGCTAGCGGGGGAATCCCCGGGGAGCTGTTTTTT.

V gene TRBV13 combines with J gene TRBJ2-3, with 8 nucleotides matching TRBD2. From germline, CDR1 is PRHDT and CDR2 FYEKMQ (reference sequence). The CDR3 sequence is 18 residues long. Trimming cost V 5 bases and J 6 bases; bases outside gene matches: 19. CDR3 in DNA: TGTGCCAGCAGCAACCCGTTTTCGGCCGGGGGGGTGGGGGATACGCAGTATTTT. It specifies CASSNPFSAGGVGDTQYF.

The V call is TRBV2, the J call TRBJ2-2; 9 bases agree with TRBD2. J lost 3 bases, V lost 8 bases, and 10 bases had no gene match. Germline assignment: CDR1 SNHLY and CDR2 FYNNEI. The CDR3 has 16 residues. Here the CDR3 DNA reads TGTGCCAGCGGGGGCGGGGGGGCCTCTGACACCGGGGAGCTGTTTTTT. Its translation: CASGGGGASDTGELFF.

This chain uses TRBV5-1 with TRBJ1-2; 10 positions agree with TRBD1. Trimming at V came to 4 bases and at J to 9 bases, leaving 6 bases not matched to a gene. Per the germline V gene, CDR1 is SGHRS and CDR2 is YFSETQ. This CDR3 region has 13 residues. The CDR3 loop is CASSPGTGESYTF. The CDR3 bases are TGCGCCAGCAGCCCCGGGACAGGGGAGAGCTACACCTTC.

This clone was picked up one time. The chain recombines TRBV2 with TRBJ2-6; D ambiguous. V was pared by 0 bases and J by 0 bases, with 6 bases between. There are 16 residues in the CDR3. Per the germline V gene, CDR1 is SNHLY and CDR2 is FYNNEI. The CDR3 region has the DNA TGTGCCAGCAGTGAAGCGCTAATCTCTGGGGCCAACGTCCTGACTTTC. Protein: CASSEALISGANVLTF.

This rearrangement joins TRBV7-3 to TRBJ1-2; 7 bases align to TRBD1. V was pared by 5 bases and J by 4 bases, with 7 bases of the junction left unmatched. This CDR3 has 14 amino acids. Germline V lookup: CDR1 SGHTA, CDR2 FQGTGA. CDR3 protein: CASSVTGVGYGYTF. DNA for the CDR3: TGTGCCAGCAGCGTCACAGGGGTTGGCTATGGCTACACCTTC.

The V and J genes are TRBV2 and TRBJ1-1, with D perhaps matching TRBD1 (6 bases). Germline CDR1 is SNHLY and CDR2 is FYNNEI. The CDR3 covers 15 residues. Trimming left V 10 bases short and J 0 bases short, with 18 bases between. CDR3 amino acids: CATRQAGLMNTEAFF. CDR3 DNA: TGTGCCACGAGACAGGCCGGTCTCATGAACACTGAAGCTTTCTTT.

The V and J genes are TRBV27 and TRBJ1-1; the match to TRBD1 covers 9 bases. CDR1 MNHEY and CDR2 SMNVEV come from the germline V gene (reference sequence). The CDR3 totals 16 residues. The junction had 5 bases not matched to a gene; V was cut back by 2 bases and J by 1 base. The CDR3 DNA reads TGTGCCAGCAGTTTACAGGGACAGGGACCGAACACTGAAGCTTTCTTT. This sequence encodes CASSLQGQGPNTEAFF.

This clone was counted only a few times. This chain uses TRBV28 with TRBJ1-1, with D maybe TRBD1 (5 bases). Germline CDR1 MDHEN, CDR2 SYDVKM. CDR3 size: 13 residues. Trimming stripped 7 bases from V and 2 bases from J, with 11 bases between. The CDR3 spells CASTQGINTEAFF. The CDR3 DNA reads as TGTGCCAGCACCCAGGGAATTAACACTGAAGCTTTCTTT.

V gene TRBV9 combines with J gene TRBJ2-5, with 14 bases identical to TRBD2. J lost 2 bases, V lost 4 bases, and 10 bases had no gene match. Germline-derived CDR1 and CDR2 are SGDLS and YYNGEE. This CDR3 comprises 18 residues. The CDR3 protein is CASSRGTSGGTKQETQYF. The DNA for the CDR3 is TGTGCCAGCAGCCGCGGGACTAGCGGGGGAACCAAGCAAGAGACCCAGTACTTC.

The rearrangement joins TRBV18 to TRBJ2-3, with 11 bases aligning to TRBD1. The germline V gene encodes CDR1 KGHSH and CDR2 LQKENI. With 6 bases clipped from V and 6 bases from J, the junction kept 11 bases outside the gene matches. The CDR3 extends over 16 amino acids. The CDR3 DNA follows: TGTGCCAGCTCCCTCAGGACAGGGGGCGCAGGGGATACGCAGTATTTT. It codes for CASSLRTGGAGDTQYF.

The chain recombines TRBV2 with TRBJ2-7; 9 bases line up with TRBD1. The CDR3 length is 16 residues. The germline V gene encodes CDR1 SNHLY and CDR2 FYNNEI. The ends lost 2 bases at V and 0 bases at J; junction bases unmatched: 5. CDR3 protein: CASSESGQGGSYEQYF. The DNA for the CDR3 is TGTGCCAGCAGTGAATCGGGACAGGGCGGCTCCTACGAGCAGTACTTC.

CDR3 nucleotides: TGTGCCAGCAGCTCGACAGGTACAGATACGCAGTATTTT. Protein product: CASSSTGTDTQYF. The chain combines TRBV7-9 with TRBJ2-3; perhaps TRBD1 as D (6 bases). V was trimmed by 4 bases and J by 3 bases, leaving 8 bases between them. Germline V gene data show CDR1 as SEHNR and CDR2 as FQNEAQ (reference sequence). This CDR3 has 13 residues.

This clone came up a few times. The chain joins TRBV6-1 to TRBJ2-5; 10 nucleotides match TRBD1. The ends lost 5 bases at V and 5 bases at J; junction bases unmatched: 5. CDR3 length: 14 residues. Looked up from germline, CDR1 is MNHNS and CDR2 is SASEGT. The CDR3 here is CASSRQGAGETQYF. The CDR3 DNA is TGTGCCAGCAGTAGACAGGGGGCAGGGGAGACCCAGTACTTC.

V is TRBV7-9 and J is TRBJ1-3; 10 positions agree with TRBD1. The CDR3 extends over 16 amino acids. The trim removed 2 bases at V and 1 base at J, leaving 2 bases unmatched. Germline values: CDR1 SEHNR, CDR2 FQNEAQ (reference sequence). This CDR3 reads CASSLWDRGSGNTIYF. CDR3 DNA: TGTGCCAGCAGCTTATGGGACAGGGGATCTGGAAACACCATATATTTT.

The chain employs TRBV5-4 and TRBJ1-2; D remains unclear. The germline V gene has CDR1 SGHNT and CDR2 YYREEE (reference sequence). The germline V and J ends were trimmed by 3 bases and 9 bases, with 18 bases remaining between them. CDR3 size: 14 residues. The CDR3 sequence: CASSSTLPLDSYTF. The DNA for the CDR3 is TGTGCCAGCAGCTCAACTCTACCCTTAGATAGCTACACCTTC.

In this sample, this clone turned up a few times. V is TRBV12-5 and J is TRBJ2-1; TRBD2 might be the D (6 bases). This CDR3 has 14 amino acids. Trimming took 0 bases from V and 5 from J, leaving 8 bases between them. Germline lookup yields CDR1 LGHNT and CDR2 FRNRAP. CDR3 coding DNA: TGTGCTAGTGGTTTGGTTCCGGGGGACAATGAGCAGTTCTTC. Its translation: CASGLVPGDNEQFF.

V gene TRBV10-3 combines with J gene TRBJ1-1, with TRBD1 matching 10 bases. The trim removed 4 bases at V and 0 bases at J, leaving 5 bases unmatched. Germline CDR1 ENHRY, CDR2 SYGVKD. There are 16 residues in the CDR3. The CDR3 reads CAISGTGTGVNTEAFF. CDR3 sequence (DNA): TGTGCCATCAGTGGAACCGGGACAGGGGTGAACACTGAAGCTTTCTTT.

This chain joins TRBV28 and TRBJ1-2, with a tentative D call TRBD1 (5 bases). The V gene's germline CDR1 is MDHEN and CDR2 SYDVKM. The CDR3 extends over 15 amino acids. With 4 bases removed from V and 1 base from J, the gap between germline ends came to 13 bases. CDR3 loop: CASSSPSGLNYGYTF. Here the CDR3 DNA reads TGTGCCAGCAGTTCTCCTTCGGGACTTAACTATGGCTACACCTTC.

V usage is TRBV6-5 and J usage is TRBJ2-5, with D possibly TRBD2 on 5 matching bases. V lost 0 bases and J lost 3, with 8 bases in between. The germline gives CDR1 MNHEY, CDR2 SVGAGI. This CDR3 comprises 14 residues. CDR3 in amino acids: CASSYSGEKETQYF. CDR3 DNA: TGTGCCAGCAGTTACTCGGGAGAAAAAGAGACCCAGTACTTC.

The chain combines TRBV5-6 with TRBJ2-7, with D maybe TRBD1 (5 bases). The V and J ends lost 0 bases and 6 bases respectively, with 13 bases between them. The CDR3 covers 14 residues. Per germline, CDR1 SGHDT and CDR2 YYEEEE. The CDR3 region has the DNA TGTGCCAGCAGCTTGGGGACATCGTCGTCCGAGCAGTACTTC. Its protein is CASSLGTSSSEQYF.

The chain couples TRBV5-1 to TRBJ2-3; 11 positions match TRBD2. This CDR3 spans 16 amino acids. Germline assignment: CDR1 SGHRS and CDR2 YFSETQ. Losses at the gene ends were 0 bases for V and 6 bases for J; bases not matched to a gene: 6. The CDR3 region is CASSLVGLAGGDTQYF. In DNA, the CDR3 is TGCGCCAGCAGCTTGGTAGGCCTAGCGGGGGGTGATACGCAGTATTTT.

The J gene is TRBJ2-1, the V gene TRBV2, with D possibly being TRBD2 (5 bases). The CDR3 totals 14 residues. The germline CDR1 and CDR2 sequences are SNHLY and FYNNEI. V lost 3 bases to trimming and J lost 3 bases, with 9 bases between them. The chain's CDR3 is CASSERVNYNEQFF. For the CDR3, the DNA is TGTGCCAGCAGTGAGAGGGTAAACTACAATGAGCAGTTCTTC.

This clone occurred a few times. The chain uses TRBV9 and TRBJ1-5; 10 bases align to TRBD1. J lost 3 bases, V lost 4 bases, and 4 bases had no gene match. The CDR3 spans 15 residues. Germline CDR1 SGDLS, CDR2 YYNGEE. The CDR3 loop reads CASSPGTGVNQPQHF. DNA for the CDR3: TGTGCCAGCAGCCCGGGGACAGGGGTCAATCAGCCCCAGCATTTT.

Only a few counts were recorded for this clone. The rearrangement uses TRBV19 and TRBJ1-5; 9 nucleotides agree with TRBD1. V was pared by 10 bases and J by 6 bases, with 7 bases of the junction left unmatched. The CDR3 covers 13 residues. CDR1 and CDR2 (germline): LNHDA, SQIVND (reference sequence). The CDR3 is CATRDREVQPQHF. CDR3 coding DNA: TGTGCCACTCGGGACAGGGAGGTTCAGCCCCAGCATTTT.

The genes are TRBV18 and TRBJ1-5; 8 nucleotides line up with TRBD1. Germline V lookup: CDR1 KGHSH, CDR2 LQKENI. Germline trimming cut 6 bases from V and 2 bases from J; bases unmatched to any gene: 6. CDR3 length equals 15 residues. The CDR3 DNA reads as TGTGCCAGCTCCCCCTCGACAGGGGGCAATCAGCCCCAGCATTTT. Its protein is CASSPSTGGNQPQHF.

This rearrangement joins TRBV5-1 to TRBJ2-1; a weak D match, TRBD2 (7 bases). Germline CDR1 and CDR2: SGHRS and YFSETQ. Trimming removed 0 bases from V and 10 bases from J, with 17 bases in between. The CDR3 runs 15 residues. The CDR3 sequence is CASSLALGGPGEQFF. In DNA, the CDR3 is TGCGCCAGCAGCTTGGCGCTCGGGGGGCCTGGGGAGCAGTTCTTC.

V gene TRBV2 combines with J gene TRBJ2-7, with TRBD2 as a possible D gene (6 bases). This CDR3 region has 15 residues. Germline loops: CDR1 SNHLY, CDR2 FYNNEI. Trimming stripped 0 bases from V and 6 bases from J, with 15 bases between. The CDR3 DNA reads as TGTGCCAGCAGTGAAGCGAGGGGTGGACTATTCGAGCAGTACTTC. Translation gives CASSEARGGLFEQYF.